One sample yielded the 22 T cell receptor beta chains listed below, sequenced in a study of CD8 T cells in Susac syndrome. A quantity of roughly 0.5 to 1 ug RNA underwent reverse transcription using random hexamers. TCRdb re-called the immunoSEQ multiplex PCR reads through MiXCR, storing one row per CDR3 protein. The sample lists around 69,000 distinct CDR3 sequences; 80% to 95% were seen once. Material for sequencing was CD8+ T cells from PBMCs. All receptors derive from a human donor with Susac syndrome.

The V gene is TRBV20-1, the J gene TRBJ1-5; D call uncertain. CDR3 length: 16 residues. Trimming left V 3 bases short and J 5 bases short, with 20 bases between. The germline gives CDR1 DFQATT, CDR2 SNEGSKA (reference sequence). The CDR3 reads CSASPQTGGPHQPQHF. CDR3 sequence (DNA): TGCAGTGCTAGTCCTCAGACGGGAGGTCCCCATCAGCCCCAGCATTTT.

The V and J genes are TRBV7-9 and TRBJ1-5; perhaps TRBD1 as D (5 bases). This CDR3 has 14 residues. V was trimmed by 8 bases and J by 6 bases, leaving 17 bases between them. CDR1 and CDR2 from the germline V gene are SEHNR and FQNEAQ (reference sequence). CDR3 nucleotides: TGTGCCAGCTCATCGGGGGGAGTTGGTCAGCCCCAGCATTTT. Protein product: CASSSGGVGQPQHF. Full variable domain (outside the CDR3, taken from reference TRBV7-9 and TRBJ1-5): DTGVSQNPRHKITKRGQNVTFRCDPISEHNRLYWYRQTLGQGPEFLTYFQNEAQLEKSRLLSDRFSAERPKGSFSTLEIQRTEQGDSAMYLCASSSGGVGQPQHFGDGTRLSIL.

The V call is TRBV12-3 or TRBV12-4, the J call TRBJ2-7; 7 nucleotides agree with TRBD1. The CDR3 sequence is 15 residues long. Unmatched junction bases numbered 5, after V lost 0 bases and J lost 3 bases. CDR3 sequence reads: CASSLADRLYYEQYF. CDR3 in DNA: TGTGCCAGCAGTTTAGCGGACAGGTTGTACTACGAGCAGTACTTC.

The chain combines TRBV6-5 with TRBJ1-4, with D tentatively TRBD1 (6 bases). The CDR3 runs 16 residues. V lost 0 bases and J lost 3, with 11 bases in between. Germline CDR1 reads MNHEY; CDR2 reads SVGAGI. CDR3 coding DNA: TGTGCCAGCAGTTACTCGACCAACAGGGCTAATGAAAAACTGTTTTTT. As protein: CASSYSTNRANEKLFF.

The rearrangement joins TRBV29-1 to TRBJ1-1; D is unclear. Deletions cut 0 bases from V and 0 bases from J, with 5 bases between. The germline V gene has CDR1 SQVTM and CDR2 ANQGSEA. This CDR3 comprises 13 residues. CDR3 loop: CSVEDDLNTEAFF. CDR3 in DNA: TGCAGCGTTGAAGACGACTTGAACACTGAAGCTTTCTTT.

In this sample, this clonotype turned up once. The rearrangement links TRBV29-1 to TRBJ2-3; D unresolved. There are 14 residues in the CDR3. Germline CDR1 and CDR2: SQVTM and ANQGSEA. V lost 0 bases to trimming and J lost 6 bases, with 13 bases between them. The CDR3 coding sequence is TGCAGCGTTGAAGATCCTTCCGCGGCGGATACGCAGTATTTT. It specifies CSVEDPSAADTQYF.

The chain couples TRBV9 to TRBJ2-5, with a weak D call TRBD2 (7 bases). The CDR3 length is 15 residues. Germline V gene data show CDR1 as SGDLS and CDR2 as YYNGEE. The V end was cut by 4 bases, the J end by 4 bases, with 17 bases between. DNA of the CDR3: TGTGCCAGCAGCAAAAAGGGGGGGGAACGAGAGACCCAGTACTTC. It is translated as CASSKKGGERETQYF.

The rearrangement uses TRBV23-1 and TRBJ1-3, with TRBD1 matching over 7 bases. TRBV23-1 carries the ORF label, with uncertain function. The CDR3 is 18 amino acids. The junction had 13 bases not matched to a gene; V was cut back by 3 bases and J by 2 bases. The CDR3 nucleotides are TGCGCCAGCAGTCACTATCCGACAGGGAGGGCTCCTGGAAACACCATATATTTT. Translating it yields CASSHYPTGRAPGNTIYF.

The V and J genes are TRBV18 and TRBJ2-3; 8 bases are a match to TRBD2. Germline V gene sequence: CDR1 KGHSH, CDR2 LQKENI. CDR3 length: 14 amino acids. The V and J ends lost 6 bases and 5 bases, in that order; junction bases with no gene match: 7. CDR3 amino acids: CASSPGLVGDTQYF. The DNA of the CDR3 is TGTGCCAGCTCCCCGGGACTAGTGGGAGATACGCAGTATTTT.

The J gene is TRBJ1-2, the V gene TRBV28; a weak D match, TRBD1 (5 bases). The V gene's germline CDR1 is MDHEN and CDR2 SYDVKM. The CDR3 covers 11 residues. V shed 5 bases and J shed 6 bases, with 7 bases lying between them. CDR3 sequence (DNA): TGTGCCAGCAGTGGGGACGATGGCTACACCTTC. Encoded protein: CASSGDDGYTF.

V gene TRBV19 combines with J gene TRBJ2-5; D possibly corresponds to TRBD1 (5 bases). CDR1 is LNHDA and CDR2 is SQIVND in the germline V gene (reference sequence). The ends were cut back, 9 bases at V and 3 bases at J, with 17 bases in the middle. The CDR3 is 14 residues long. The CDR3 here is CASRLGQAEETQYF. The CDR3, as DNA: TGTGCCAGCCGACTGGGGCAGGCTGAAGAGACCCAGTACTTC.

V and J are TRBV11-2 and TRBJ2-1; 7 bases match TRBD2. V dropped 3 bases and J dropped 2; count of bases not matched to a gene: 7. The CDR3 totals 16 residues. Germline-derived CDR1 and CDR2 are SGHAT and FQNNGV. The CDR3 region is CASSFPGRVAYNEQFF. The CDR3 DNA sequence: TGTGCCAGCAGCTTCCCGGGGAGGGTGGCCTACAATGAGCAGTTCTTC.

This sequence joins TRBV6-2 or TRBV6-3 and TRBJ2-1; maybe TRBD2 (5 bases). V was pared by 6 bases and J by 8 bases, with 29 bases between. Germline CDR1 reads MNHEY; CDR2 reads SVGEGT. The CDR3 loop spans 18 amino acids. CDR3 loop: CASSGYASLHILGDEQFF. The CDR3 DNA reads TGTGCCAGCAGCGGTTACGCTAGCTTGCACATTTTAGGCGATGAGCAGTTCTTC.

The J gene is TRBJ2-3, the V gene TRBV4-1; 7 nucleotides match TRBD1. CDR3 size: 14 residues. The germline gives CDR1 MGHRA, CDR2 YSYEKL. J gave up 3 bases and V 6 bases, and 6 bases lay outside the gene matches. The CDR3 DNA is TGCGCCAGCAGACCCGGGACAGAGACAGATACGCAGTATTTT. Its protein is CASRPGTETDTQYF.

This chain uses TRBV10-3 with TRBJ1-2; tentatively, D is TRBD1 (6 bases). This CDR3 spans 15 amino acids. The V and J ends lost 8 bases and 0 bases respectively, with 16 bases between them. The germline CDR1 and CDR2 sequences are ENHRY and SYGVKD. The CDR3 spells CAIHLWGTTNYGYTF. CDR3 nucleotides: TGTGCCATCCACCTATGGGGGACAACTAACTATGGCTACACCTTC.

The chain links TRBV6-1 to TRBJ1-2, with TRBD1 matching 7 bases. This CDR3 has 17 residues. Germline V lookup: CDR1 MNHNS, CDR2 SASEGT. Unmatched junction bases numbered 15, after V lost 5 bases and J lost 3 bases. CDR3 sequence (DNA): TGTGCCAGCAGTCAACTAGGGACAGCCCTTTCTGACTATGGCTACACCTTC. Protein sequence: CASSQLGTALSDYGYTF.

Here the CDR3 reads CASSKGTERNYGYTF. In DNA form, the CDR3 reads TGTGCCAGCAGCAAAGGGACCGAGCGTAACTATGGCTACACCTTC. V usage is TRBV7-8 and J usage is TRBJ1-2; D is perhaps TRBD1 (5 bases). This CDR3 is built from 15 residues. Trimming removed 5 bases at V and 1 base at J, with 14 bases between. CDR1 SGHVS and CDR2 FQNEAQ come from the germline V gene.

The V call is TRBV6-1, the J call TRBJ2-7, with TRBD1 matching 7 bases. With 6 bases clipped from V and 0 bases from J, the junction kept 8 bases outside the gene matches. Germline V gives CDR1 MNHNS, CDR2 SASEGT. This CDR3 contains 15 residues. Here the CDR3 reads CASSSTGTASYEQYF. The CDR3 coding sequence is TGTGCCAGCAGCTCGACAGGGACCGCCTCCTACGAGCAGTACTTC.

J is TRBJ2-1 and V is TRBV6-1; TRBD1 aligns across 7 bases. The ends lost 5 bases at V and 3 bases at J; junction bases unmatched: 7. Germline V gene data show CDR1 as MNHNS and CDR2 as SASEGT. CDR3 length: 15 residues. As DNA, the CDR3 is TGTGCCAGCAGTATCGAGGGGGCCCTCTACAATGAGCAGTTCTTC. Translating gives CASSIEGALYNEQFF.

CDR3 sequence reads: CASRSGATNQPQHF. In DNA form, the CDR3 reads TGTGCCAGCAGGTCAGGGGCTACCAATCAGCCCCAGCATTTT. The chain is built from TRBV6-2 or TRBV6-3 and TRBJ1-5; possible D gene TRBD1, 6 bases. The V and J ends lost 6 bases and 3 bases respectively, with 12 bases between them. The CDR3 spans 14 residues. In germline, CDR1 is MNHEY, CDR2 SVGEGT.

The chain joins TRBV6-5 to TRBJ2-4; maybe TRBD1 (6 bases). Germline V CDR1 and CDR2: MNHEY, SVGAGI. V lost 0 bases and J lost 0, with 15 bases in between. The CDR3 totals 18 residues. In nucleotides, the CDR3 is TGTGCCAGCAGTTACTCAGGGTACAGGGATGGAGCCAAAAACATTCAGTACTTC. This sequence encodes CASSYSGYRDGAKNIQYF.

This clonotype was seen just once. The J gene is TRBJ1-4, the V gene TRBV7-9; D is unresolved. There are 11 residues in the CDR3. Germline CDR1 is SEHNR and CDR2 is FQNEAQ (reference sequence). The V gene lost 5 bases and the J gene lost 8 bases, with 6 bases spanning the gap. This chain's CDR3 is CASSEAEKLFF. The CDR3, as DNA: TGTGCCAGCAGCGAGGCGGAAAAACTGTTTTTT.